Below, 26 T cell receptor beta chains from the same sample are listed, as sequenced in a study of blood T cell repertoires in COVID-19. Here immunoSEQ multiplex PCR was the method, and the copy in TCRdb shows in-frame clones only, minus some. The repertoire consists of about 410,000 clones, with roughly 87% occurring once and the leading ten covering under 0.7%. The specimen sequenced was PBMCs or T cells enriched from blood (not recorded which). The receptors stem from a man between 18 and 35 years old who had recovered from COVID-19.

This chain connects TRBV29-1 to TRBJ1-1; 9 bases line up with TRBD1. The V and J ends lost 7 bases and 4 bases, in that order; junction bases with no gene match: 7. Germline V gene data show CDR1 as SQVTM and CDR2 as ANQGSEA. CDR3 length: 13 amino acids. CDR3 protein: CSAAGQGRTEAFF. CDR3 in DNA: TGCAGCGCCGCGGGACAGGGACGCACTGAAGCTTTCTTT.

The rearrangement links TRBV19 to TRBJ2-1; 10 bases align to TRBD2. The CDR3 runs to 19 residues. The V segment lost 5 bases and the J segment 15 bases; nucleotides outside the gene matches: 28. Germline values: CDR1 LNHDA, CDR2 SQIVND (reference sequence). CDR3 residues: CASSLSGTGLFAGTSEGFF. In DNA form, the CDR3 reads TGTGCCAGTAGTTTGTCCGGGACAGGACTGTTTGCCGGGACTAGCGAGGGGTTCTTC.

This rearrangement joins TRBV19 to TRBJ1-5; maybe TRBD1 (5 bases). The V gene's germline CDR1 is LNHDA and CDR2 SQIVND (reference sequence). The CDR3 runs to 12 residues. Trimming stripped 5 bases from V and 7 bases from J, with 9 bases between. CDR3: CASSLQAQPQHF. CDR3 DNA: TGTGCCAGTAGTTTACAGGCGCAGCCCCAGCATTTT.

The rearrangement links TRBV11-2 to TRBJ1-6; tentative D call: TRBD1 (6 bases). Per germline, CDR1 SGHAT and CDR2 FQNNGV. V was clipped by 2 bases and J by 10 bases, with 12 bases between them. The CDR3 runs to 14 residues. Written as DNA, the CDR3 is TGTGCCAGCAGCTTAATGGACCAGGGGTCACCCCTCCACTTT. It codes for CASSLMDQGSPLHF.

This chain connects TRBV1 to TRBJ1-5; the table's D call TRBD1 went unverified against the DNA. TRBV1 is listed as a pseudogene. CDR3 size: 17 residues. DNA of the CDR3: TGCACCAGCAGCCACCTAGGACAGGGAGGCCCAAATCAGCCCCAGCATTTT. The encoded protein is CTSSHLGQGGPNQPQHF.

This clone was seen a single time. V and J are TRBV9 and TRBJ2-3; 11 nucleotides agree with TRBD2. This CDR3 spans 14 amino acids. Germline trimming cut 2 bases from V and 4 bases from J; bases unmatched to any gene: 0. The germline gives CDR1 SGDLS, CDR2 YYNGEE. The CDR3 spells CASSVSGGADTQYF. CDR3 bases: TGTGCCAGCAGCGTTAGCGGGGGGGCAGATACGCAGTATTTT. Variable domain in full (rest from reference TRBV9 and TRBJ2-3): DSGVTQTPKHLITATGQRVTLRCSPRSGDLSVYWYQQSLDQGLQFLIQYYNGEERAKGNILERFSAQQFPDLHSELNLSSLELGDSALYFCASSVSGGADTQYFGPGTRLTVL.

The chain couples TRBV18 to TRBJ1-3, with no clear D. The CDR3 contains 16 residues. Germline loops: CDR1 KGHSH, CDR2 LQKENI. Trimming left V 8 bases short and J 5 bases short, with 22 bases between. CDR3: CASPPPKVGVRNTIYF. The DNA of the CDR3 is TGTGCCAGCCCCCCCCCGAAGGTCGGGGTAAGAAACACCATATATTTT.

The CDR3 DNA sequence: TGTGCCAGCAGCCTGGACAGGGGGCGTATAAACACCATATATTTT. Translation gives CASSLDRGRINTIYF. This chain connects TRBV2 to TRBJ1-3; 11 bases agree with TRBD1. Germline CDR1 is SNHLY and CDR2 is FYNNEI. V lost 6 bases, J lost 6 bases, and 7 bases stayed unmatched. The CDR3 contains 15 residues.

V gene TRBV6-5 combines with J gene TRBJ1-4, with D possibly matching TRBD1 (6 bases). The germline gives CDR1 MNHEY, CDR2 SVGAGI. The V end was cut by 7 bases, the J end by 8 bases, with 14 bases between. This CDR3 has 13 residues. CDR3 nucleotides: TGTGCCAGCAACCGGGACATGAGAGAAAAACTGTTTTTT. Protein: CASNRDMREKLFF.

The chain links TRBV9 to TRBJ1-6, with D possibly TRBD1 on 5 matching bases. The germline gives CDR1 SGDLS, CDR2 YYNGEE. With 3 bases removed from V and 3 bases from J, the gap between germline ends came to 13 bases. This CDR3 is 16 amino acids long. CDR3 nucleotide sequence: TGTGCCAGCAGCGAAGGGGCGTCCATCTATAATTCACCCCTCCACTTT. Translation gives CASSEGASIYNSPLHF. Using reference TRBV9 and TRBJ1-6 for the parts outside the CDR3, the full variable domain is DSGVTQTPKHLITATGQRVTLRCSPRSGDLSVYWYQQSLDQGLQFLIQYYNGEERAKGNILERFSAQQFPDLHSELNLSSLELGDSALYFCASSEGASIYNSPLHFGNGTRLTVT.

V usage is TRBV2 and J usage is TRBJ1-4; D is possibly TRBD1 (6 bases). The CDR3 is 13 amino acids. V lost 9 bases to trimming and J lost 6 bases, with 14 bases between them. Germline CDR1 SNHLY, CDR2 FYNNEI. The CDR3 nucleotides read TGTGCCAGGGGAACAGGGAGGGATGAAAAACTGTTTTTT. Its protein product is CARGTGRDEKLFF.

The genes are TRBV10-2 and TRBJ2-7; perhaps TRBD1 as D (5 bases). Trimming left V 3 bases short and J 4 bases short, with 10 bases between. Germline V CDR1 and CDR2: WSHSY, SAAADI. CDR3 length equals 13 residues. The CDR3 loop reads CASSDPGSYEQYF. CDR3 nucleotide sequence: TGCGCCAGCAGTGACCCAGGGTCTTACGAGCAGTACTTC.

This chain connects TRBV5-1 to TRBJ2-5, with 7 bases lining up with TRBD1. The germline CDR1 and CDR2 sequences are SGHRS and YFSETQ. The V and J ends lost 2 bases and 2 bases, in that order; junction bases with no gene match: 3. The CDR3 consists of 14 residues. CDR3 DNA sequence: TGCGCCAGCAGCTTAAGGGACAGTCAAGAGACCCAGTACTTC. It specifies CASSLRDSQETQYF.

The chain joins TRBV20-1 to TRBJ1-3; 11 bases are shared with TRBD1. V shed 3 bases, J shed 4 bases, and the junction held 8 bases outside the gene matches. The CDR3 spans 16 residues. Germline V gene lookup returns CDR1 DFQATT and CDR2 SNEGSKA (reference sequence). The CDR3: CSASIPGQGVGNTIYF. In nucleotides, the CDR3 is TGCAGTGCTAGTATCCCGGGACAGGGGGTCGGAAACACCATATATTTT.

In DNA, the CDR3 is TGTGCCAGCAGTTTTTGGGACAGGGGGCGGGTCTATGGCTACACCTTC. Translated: CASSFWDRGRVYGYTF. The chain has TRBV28 and TRBJ1-2; 12 nucleotides match TRBD1. Germline lookup yields CDR1 MDHEN and CDR2 SYDVKM. This CDR3 has 16 amino acids. The V and J ends lost 3 bases and 4 bases, in that order; junction bases with no gene match: 6.

CDR3 sequence (DNA): TGTGCCATCAGGGGAACAGGGCAGGGGCAGCCCCAGCATTTT. It codes for CAIRGTGQGQPQHF. The rearrangement uses TRBV10-3 and TRBJ1-5; perhaps TRBD1 as D (6 bases). CDR1 and CDR2 (germline): ENHRY, SYGVKD. Trimming stripped 6 bases from V and 7 bases from J, with 16 bases between. This CDR3 spans 14 amino acids.

A few counts support this clone. The rearrangement uses TRBV6-5 and TRBJ1-2; 8 bases are shared with TRBD1. This CDR3 spans 15 amino acids. Trimming took 5 bases from V and 5 from J; bases not matched to a gene: 10. Germline V gene sequence: CDR1 MNHEY, CDR2 SVGAGI. CDR3 sequence reads: CASSRGPDRDYGYTF. CDR3 DNA sequence: TGTGCCAGCAGTAGGGGACCGGACAGGGATTATGGCTACACCTTC.

The chain recombines TRBV27 with TRBJ1-2; 9 bases align to TRBD1. CDR3 length: 13 residues. Trimming removed 2 bases from V and 11 bases from J; junction bases left unmatched: 6. Germline loops: CDR1 MNHEY, CDR2 SMNVEV (reference sequence). Here the CDR3 reads CASSLGTGKRYTF. DNA for the CDR3: TGTGCCAGCAGTTTAGGGACAGGGAAGAGGTACACCTTC.

The gene calls are TRBV10-3 and TRBJ2-7, with TRBD2 matching 7 bases. The V segment lost 6 bases and the J segment 0 bases; nucleotides outside the gene matches: 8. Per the germline V gene, CDR1 is ENHRY and CDR2 is SYGVKD. This CDR3 has 15 amino acids. The CDR3 region has the DNA TGTGCCATCAGCGGGCGGCTAGCGGACTCCTACGAGCAGTACTTC. Residues: CAISGRLADSYEQYF.

This clone was recorded only once. The chain employs TRBV5-6 and TRBJ1-1, with TRBD1 as a possible D gene (5 bases). CDR3 size: 13 residues. V was pared by 6 bases and J by 4 bases, with 13 bases between. The V gene's germline CDR1 is SGHDT and CDR2 YYEEEE. The CDR3 reads CASKNIGATEAFF. CDR3 DNA sequence: TGTGCCAGCAAAAATATTGGGGCCACTGAAGCTTTCTTT.

This chain uses TRBV15 with TRBJ1-2; 8 bases are shared with TRBD1. V shed 0 bases, J shed 4 bases, and the junction held 4 bases outside the gene matches. Germline values: CDR1 LNHNV, CDR2 YYDKDF (reference sequence). The CDR3 spans 15 residues. The CDR3 DNA is TGTGCCACCAGCAGAGACTTCGGACAGGGCTATGGCTACACCTTC. It translates to CATSRDFGQGYGYTF.

The rearrangement joins TRBV5-4 to TRBJ2-2, with 7 positions matching TRBD1. The CDR3 spans 16 residues. Trimming removed 5 bases from V and 2 bases from J; junction bases left unmatched: 9. Per the germline V gene, CDR1 is SGHNT and CDR2 is YYREEE (reference sequence). The CDR3 is CASSIFGTDNTGELFF. The CDR3 DNA reads as TGTGCCAGCAGTATATTCGGGACAGATAACACCGGGGAGCTGTTTTTT.

V usage is TRBV19 and J usage is TRBJ2-7, with 7 nucleotides matching TRBD2. The CDR3 is 13 residues long. V shed 5 bases, J shed 7 bases, and the junction held 8 bases outside the gene matches. Per germline, CDR1 LNHDA and CDR2 SQIVND (reference sequence). CDR3 coding DNA: TGTGCCAGTAGTCGGCGGGAGCCCACAGAGCAGTACTTC. Protein sequence: CASSRREPTEQYF.

J is TRBJ1-3 and V is TRBV30, with D possibly being TRBD1 (5 bases). The CDR3 is 17 amino acids. Germline values: CDR1 GTSNPN, CDR2 SVGIG (reference sequence). V was trimmed by 4 bases and J by 3 bases, leaving 22 bases between them. This CDR3 reads CAWTVNLRQSIGNTIYF. DNA of the CDR3: TGTGCCTGGACGGTCAACCTCCGACAGTCCATTGGAAACACCATATATTTT.

The CDR3 nucleotides read TGTGCCAGCAGTTTCCCCGCTAGCGGGAGGGCAGATACGCAGTATTTT. Its protein is CASSFPASGRADTQYF. The gene calls are TRBV27 and TRBJ2-3, with 12 bases lining up with TRBD2. Germline V gives CDR1 MNHEY, CDR2 SMNVEV (reference sequence). V trimming: 3 bases; J trimming: 4 bases; junction bases outside the gene matches: 5. This CDR3 is 16 amino acids long.

V usage is TRBV28 and J usage is TRBJ1-3, with 8 bases aligning to TRBD1. V lost 8 bases to trimming and J lost 4 bases; unmatched junction nucleotides: 10. There are 15 residues in the CDR3. Germline loops: CDR1 MDHEN, CDR2 SYDVKM. CDR3 nucleotides: TGTGCCAGCGCGACAGGGGCGGGTAGAGGAAACACCATATATTTT. Its protein product is CASATGAGRGNTIYF.